The next 27 T cell receptor beta chains were all read from a single sample in a study of cytomegalovirus exposure and HLA in healthy donors. PCR employed 60 Vbeta and 13 Jbeta primers. The assay was immunoSEQ multiplex PCR, and TCRdb's table has in-frame clones only and misses some. This sample has 75,000 to 90,000 clones; over 65% occur once, and the top ten carry about 3.1%. The sample comprised PBMCs. These receptors originate from a man aged 45-60 years in good health and CMV-seronegative.

Here the CDR3 reads CASTDTGNSQPQHF. CDR3 nucleotide sequence: TGTGCCAGCACAGATACAGGGAACTCTCAGCCCCAGCATTTT. The V and J genes are TRBV6-1 and TRBJ1-5; tentative D call: TRBD1 (6 bases). The V gene's germline CDR1 is MNHNS and CDR2 SASEGT. The CDR3 covers 14 residues. The V gene lost 7 bases and the J gene lost 6 bases, with 16 bases spanning the gap.

The rearrangement joins TRBV25-1 to TRBJ1-1; unclear D gene. The CDR3 contains 12 residues. Germline CDR1 is MGHDK and CDR2 is SYGVNS. V dropped 6 bases and J dropped 1 base, with 6 bases sitting between them. CDR3 bases: TGTGCCAGCAGAGGAGCGAACACTGAAGCTTTCTTT. Encoded protein: CASRGANTEAFF.

This clone was seen once. The chain links TRBV27 to TRBJ1-1, with TRBD1 as a possible D gene (5 bases). V lost 5 bases and J 1 base, leaving 11 bases between the germline ends. This CDR3 spans 14 amino acids. Germline lookup yields CDR1 MNHEY and CDR2 SMNVEV (reference sequence). For the CDR3, the DNA is TGTGCCAGCAGTCAAAGGACACCGAACACTGAAGCTTTCTTT. Its translation: CASSQRTPNTEAFF.

The genes are TRBV4-2 and TRBJ2-3; 9 bases line up with TRBD2. This CDR3 has 17 amino acids. Germline values: CDR1 LGHNA, CDR2 YNFKEQ. V lost 0 bases and J lost 4; bases outside the gene matches: 8. CDR3 nucleotide sequence: TGTGCCAGCAGCCAAGAATCCTCTCGCGGGGGGGCAGATACGCAGTATTTT. Translation gives CASSQESSRGGADTQYF.

The J gene is TRBJ2-7, the V gene TRBV5-1; D unresolved. Germline assignment: CDR1 SGHRS and CDR2 YFSETQ. CDR3 length: 10 residues. V gave up 3 bases and J gave up 9 bases, with 7 bases separating them. CDR3 nucleotide sequence: TGCGCCAGCAGCTCCACGGTGCAGTACTTC. Translation: CASSSTVQYF.

This clone was seen a handful of times. The genes are TRBV6-5 and TRBJ2-5; D perhaps matches TRBD1 (6 bases). The J call could be wrong; TRBJ2-7 is a better fit for the DNA end. This CDR3 is built from 12 residues. Germline V CDR1 and CDR2: MNHEY, SVGAGI. The CDR3 protein is CAVEDSSYEQYF. CDR3 bases: TGTGCCGTCGAGGACAGCTCCTACGAGCAGTACTTC.

V gene TRBV2 combines with J gene TRBJ2-5; 11 bases agree with TRBD2. The J call may be incorrect, as the DNA end agrees better with TRBJ2-7. In germline, CDR1 is SNHLY, CDR2 FYNNEI. CDR3 length: 14 amino acids. The CDR3 spells CASRPTSGGNEQYF. The CDR3 DNA sequence: TGTGCCAGCAGGCCCACTAGCGGGGGAAACGAGCAGTACTTC.

The chain joins TRBV7-9 to TRBJ2-2; D gene uncertain. Germline lookup yields CDR1 SEHNR and CDR2 FQNEAQ (reference sequence). The CDR3 totals 14 residues. Trimming left V 6 bases short and J 5 bases short, with 13 bases between. The CDR3 nucleotides read TGTGCCAGCAGTCCTACGGCGGTTACCGGGGAGCTGTTTTTT. It is translated as CASSPTAVTGELFF.

This clone appeared once. V is TRBV4-3 and J is TRBJ2-5, with D maybe TRBD1 (5 bases). The V end lost 1 base, the J end lost 4 bases, and 10 bases lay between the germline ends. The CDR3 has 14 residues. Germline CDR1 is LGHNA and CDR2 is YSLEER. CDR3 residues: CASSQVMGRETQYF. DNA of the CDR3: TGCGCCAGCAGCCAAGTCATGGGGCGAGAGACCCAGTACTTC.

This clone was observed a single time. The same CDR3 can be traced to other DNA sequences in this sample. V is TRBV18 and J is TRBJ2-5, with D perhaps TRBD1 (5 bases). Germline V lookup: CDR1 KGHSH, CDR2 LQKENI. Deletions cut 3 bases from V and 4 bases from J, with 12 bases between. The CDR3 has 14 residues. The CDR3, as DNA: TGTGCCAGCTCACCGCCGCGCAGGGTAGAGACCCAGTACTTC. It codes for CASSPPRRVETQYF.

CDR3 sequence: CASSFPRGLTEAFF. DNA for the CDR3: TGTGCCAGCAGTTTCCCCAGGGGGCTGACTGAAGCTTTCTTT. V is TRBV28 and J is TRBJ1-1, with 8 nucleotides matching TRBD1. Trimming removed 3 bases from V and 5 bases from J; junction bases left unmatched: 5. The CDR3 totals 14 residues. The germline V gene has CDR1 MDHEN and CDR2 SYDVKM.

This chain connects TRBV4-2 to TRBJ2-1; D is uncertain. V was shortened by 1 base and J by 5 bases, with 12 bases between the two germline ends. The germline V gene encodes CDR1 LGHNA and CDR2 YNFKEQ. The CDR3 runs 15 residues. This chain's CDR3 is CASSQGGNTNNEQFF. In DNA form, the CDR3 reads TGTGCCAGCAGCCAAGGCGGCAACACGAACAATGAGCAGTTCTTC.

The rearrangement joins TRBV29-1 to TRBJ2-7; D is perhaps TRBD2 (5 bases). CDR3 size: 12 residues. With 3 bases removed from V and 5 bases from J, the gap between germline ends came to 11 bases. The germline CDR1 and CDR2 sequences are SQVTM and ANQGSEA. The DNA for the CDR3 is TGCAGCGTTGATTACGGGATCGACGAGCAGTACTTC. Translated, it gives CSVDYGIDEQYF.

This clone was observed a handful of times. The chain has TRBV30 and TRBJ1-2; 7 bases line up with TRBD1. V shed 0 bases and J 7 bases; nucleotides not matched to a gene: 8. Per the germline V gene, CDR1 is GTSNPN and CDR2 is SVGIG (reference sequence). The CDR3 extends over 14 amino acids. CDR3 DNA sequence: TGTGCCTGGAGTGTAAACAGGGGTGACGCTGGCTACACCTTC. Encoded protein: CAWSVNRGDAGYTF.

A single count supports this clone. V usage is TRBV9 and J usage is TRBJ2-2, with unresolved D. The CDR3 totals 14 residues. Germline CDR1 and CDR2: SGDLS and YYNGEE. Deletions cut 0 bases from V and 7 bases from J, with 10 bases between. DNA of the CDR3: TGTGCCAGCAGCGTAGACCTTCCCGGCGGGGAGCTGTTTTTT. Translated: CASSVDLPGGELFF. The full variable domain, with the rest looked up from reference TRBV9 and TRBJ2-2, is DSGVTQTPKHLITATGQRVTLRCSPRSGDLSVYWYQQSLDQGLQFLIQYYNGEERAKGNILERFSAQQFPDLHSELNLSSLELGDSALYFCASSVDLPGGELFFGEGSRLTVL.

The chain recombines TRBV27 with TRBJ2-7; 7 nucleotides line up with TRBD1. Per the germline V gene, CDR1 is MNHEY and CDR2 is SMNVEV (reference sequence). The ends lost 3 bases at V and 5 bases at J; junction bases unmatched: 7. CDR3 size: 14 residues. The CDR3 DNA sequence: TGTGCCAGCAGTTTGGATCCACAGGGGCACGAGCAGTACTTC. Translation gives CASSLDPQGHEQYF.

The chain has TRBV4-3 and TRBJ2-7; 7 positions agree with TRBD2. Germline values: CDR1 LGHNA, CDR2 YSLEER. The CDR3 is 15 residues long. With V trimmed by 0 bases and J by 3 bases, 5 bases remained unmatched. DNA for the CDR3: TGCGCCAGCAGCCAAGATCTCGGCGGGGGCTACGAGCAGTACTTC. This gives the protein CASSQDLGGGYEQYF.

The chain joins TRBV7-2 to TRBJ1-3, with 7 positions matching TRBD1. CDR3 length: 14 residues. Germline CDR1 reads SGHTA; CDR2 reads FQGNSA. After removal of 5 bases from V and 7 bases from J, the junction contained 8 bases not matched to a gene. CDR3 in amino acids: CASSEYRGENTIYF. CDR3 bases: TGTGCCAGCAGCGAATACAGGGGAGAGAACACCATATATTTT. Full variable domain (remainder filled in from reference TRBV7-2 and TRBJ1-3): GAGVSQSPSNKVTEKGKDVELRCDPISGHTALYWYRQSLGQGLEFLIYFQGNSAPDKSGLPSDRFSAERTGGSVSTLTIQRTQQEDSAVYLCASSEYRGENTIYFGEGSWLTVV.

This clone has just a few counts. The rearrangement links TRBV6-1 to TRBJ1-5; TRBD1 aligns across 10 bases. CDR3 length: 16 residues. V lost 1 base to trimming and J lost 5 bases; unmatched junction nucleotides: 5. The V gene's germline CDR1 is MNHNS and CDR2 SASEGT. The DNA of the CDR3 is TGTGCCAGCAGTGAAGTTAGGACAGGGGGTGATCAGCCCCAGCATTTT. Translating gives CASSEVRTGGDQPQHF.

The CDR3, as DNA: TGTGCCAGGGGAGGTAATTGCAGGACGGTGTACGAGCAGTACTTC. Protein: CARGGNCRTVYEQYF. The gene calls are TRBV27 and TRBJ2-7, with D possibly TRBD2 on 6 matching bases. Germline loops: CDR1 MNHEY, CDR2 SMNVEV (reference sequence). This CDR3 has 15 residues. V lost 9 bases and J lost 4, with 22 bases in between.

This clone was detected a few times. The V and J genes are TRBV9 and TRBJ2-4; TRBD1 agrees at 11 bases. The germline V gene has CDR1 SGDLS and CDR2 YYNGEE. The CDR3 contains 19 residues. The ends lost 3 bases at V and 1 base at J; junction bases unmatched: 12. The CDR3 nucleotides read TGTGCCAGCAGCGGGGGGGACAGGGGGAGATTCTTGGCCAAAAACATTCAGTACTTC. Its protein is CASSGGDRGRFLAKNIQYF.

This clone appeared a single time. The V and J genes are TRBV9 and TRBJ2-5, with 7 bases fitting TRBD2. The tail of the sequence fits TRBJ2-7 better, so the J call may be wrong. Germline V CDR1 and CDR2: SGDLS, YYNGEE. The CDR3 extends over 16 amino acids. CDR3 DNA sequence: TGTGCCAGCAGCGTAGGGAGTAGCGGGTCGGCCTACGAGCAGTACTTC. This encodes CASSVGSSGSAYEQYF.

The chain uses TRBV21-1 and TRBJ2-2; whether TRBD1, the table's D call, matches the DNA was not checked. TRBV21-1 is a recognized pseudogene. The CDR3 contains 20 residues. The CDR3 DNA reads TGTGCCAGCAGCAAGGGATTGGGGGGGGACAGGGGAAGGTCCACCGGGGAGCTGTTTTTT. Translating gives CASSKGLGGDRGRSTGELFF.

The chain combines TRBV14 with TRBJ2-3, with D maybe TRBD2 (5 bases). The CDR3 length is 14 residues. Germline V gene lookup returns CDR1 SGHDN and CDR2 FVKESK. Trimming took off 0 bases at V and 8 bases at J, with 12 bases between the two ends. CDR3 sequence reads: CASSQDPRVGTQYF. The CDR3 region has the DNA TGTGCCAGCAGCCAAGACCCGAGGGTGGGTACGCAGTATTTT.

This sequence joins TRBV4-2 and TRBJ2-5; tentatively, D is TRBD2 (5 bases). Trimming pared 1 base from V and 5 bases from J, leaving 17 bases between. Germline V gene sequence: CDR1 LGHNA, CDR2 YNFKEQ. CDR3 size: 16 residues. The CDR3 DNA follows: TGTGCCAGCAGCCAAGCAGGACTCGCGGAGAGGGAGACCCAGTACTTC. Translating gives CASSQAGLAERETQYF.

Only one count was recorded for this clone. The chain links TRBV6-5 to TRBJ2-7, with D maybe TRBD1 (6 bases). V was shortened by 0 bases and J by 5 bases, with 17 bases between the two germline ends. Germline V gene data show CDR1 as MNHEY and CDR2 as SVGAGI. CDR3 length: 16 amino acids. Written as DNA, the CDR3 is TGTGCCAGCAGTTACTCCGGACAGCCCCAGGTCCACGAGCAGTACTTC. This encodes CASSYSGQPQVHEQYF.

This clone was found once. The chain couples TRBV5-1 to TRBJ2-5, with unresolved D. Trimming removed 2 bases at V and 2 bases at J, with 7 bases between. The CDR3 contains 13 residues. Germline V gene sequence: CDR1 SGHRS, CDR2 YFSETQ. The CDR3 reads CASSFAGQETQYF. CDR3 bases: TGCGCCAGCAGCTTTGCCGGGCAAGAGACCCAGTACTTC.